This is a list of T cell receptor beta chains from one sample in a study of early T cells in non-severe SARS-CoV-2 infection. TCRdb analysed the 5' RACE reads with MiXCR anew, one entry per CDR3 protein. The sample holds 55,000 to 65,000 distinct CDR3 sequences; 10% to 14% are singletons and the top ten take 1.5% to 2%. Sequencing was done on a sample of whole blood. The source is an adult who was a healthcare worker with PCR-confirmed SARS-CoV-2 infection or an uninfected control (not recorded which). Both conserved end residues are part of each CDR3. A D gene is named only where the DNA matches it firmly. Clone size, where shown, is once, few, many, or a class for clones that have expanded.

TRBD1	TRBV7-6	TRBJ1-5	many	TGTGCCAGCAGCATTGCAGGGGGCGAGGCCCAGCATTTT	CASSIAGGEAQHF
NA	TRBV20-1	TRBJ1-4	NA	TGCAGTGCTAGATCTAATCCAGTAACTAATGAAAAACTGTTTTTT	CSARSNPVTNEKLFF
NA	TRBV29-1	TRBJ1-1	many	TGCAGCGCCATGCGGGGCCCTGAAGCTTTCTTT	CSAMRGPEAFF
TRBD1	TRBV3-1	TRBJ1-1	many	TGTGCCAGCAGCCTAAGACAGGGCACTGAAGCTTTCTTT	CASSLRQGTEAFF
NA	TRBV11-2	TRBJ1-2	many	TGTGCCAGCAGCTTATTTACCACAGCTTATAACTATGGCTACACCTTC	CASSLFTTAYNYGYTF
NA	TRBV20-1	TRBJ1-5	few	TGCAGTGCTAGAGTTCCAAATAGCAATCAGCCCCAGCATTTT	CSARVPNSNQPQHF
NA	TRBV5-1	TRBJ2-7	many	TGCGCCAGCAGCTTAATAGGGACCTCCTACGAGCAGTACTTC	CASSLIGTSYEQYF
TRBD1	TRBV7-6	TRBJ2-7	NA	TGTGCCAGCAGCTTAGAGCCGGGACAGGCTCTGGAGCAGTACTTC	CASSLEPGQALEQYF
TRBD1	TRBV2	TRBJ2-5	NA	TGTGCCAGCCTCCGATTCGGGGGACAGGACCAAGAGACCCAGTACTTC	CASLRFGGQDQETQYF
NA	TRBV7-9	TRBJ1-2	many	TGTGCCAGCAGCTTAGAGGCGGGCTATGGCTACACCTTC	CASSLEAGYGYTF
NA	TRBV20-1	TRBJ1-2	many	TGCAGTGCTAGTCAGGGGAGCATGTCCTATGGCTACACCTTC	CSASQGSMSYGYTF
TRBD1	TRBV3-1	TRBJ1-2	few	TGTGCCAGCAGCCAGGGACAGAGTCATAACTATGGCTACACCTTC	CASSQGQSHNYGYTF
NA	TRBV5-1	TRBJ1-1	many	TGCGCCAGCAGCTTAACGAACCGGGACACCGGCCCGAACACTGAAGCTTTCTTT	CASSLTNRDTGPNTEAFF
TRBD2	TRBV29-1	TRBJ2-1	many	TGCAGCGTTGGAGGGACTAGCGGGAGTTGGGAGCAGTTCTTC	CSVGGTSGSWEQFF
TRBD1	TRBV19	TRBJ1-2	NA	TGTGCCAGTAGTAGGGACGGGACAGGGGGCGGCTACACCTTC	CASSRDGTGGGYTF
TRBD2	TRBV7-2	TRBJ2-5	many	TGTGCCAGCAGCTTGCGGGGGGGCCCCGAGACCCAGTACTTC	CASSLRGGPETQYF
NA	TRBV27	TRBJ2-7	few	TGTGCCAGCCGAAGGCCAGGCGGATACGAGCAGTACTTC	CASRRPGGYEQYF
TRBD1	TRBV5-1	TRBJ1-4	few	TGCGCCAGCAGCCGAGATGCCGGGACAGGGTCTGAAAAACTGTTTTTT	CASSRDAGTGSEKLFF
NA	TRBV5-1	TRBJ2-1	many	TGCGCCAGCAGCCCGGGACGGGGTGAGCAGTTCTTC	CASSPGRGEQFF
NA	TRBV7-9	TRBJ2-2	many	TGTGCCAGCACCACTCGCATGGGCCCCCCGGCCGGGGAGCTGTTTTTT	CASTTRMGPPAGELFF
NA	TRBV11-2	TRBJ2-1	NA	TGTGCCAGCAGCCTCGGGGAGGCGGGTGCGGGTAATGAGCAGTTCTTC	CASSLGEAGAGNEQFF
NA	TRBV30	TRBJ1-2	many	TGTGCCTGGAGTCCGAATCGGTACAGCTATGGCTACACCTTC	CAWSPNRYSYGYTF
NA	TRBV10-2	TRBJ2-7	few	TGCGCCAGCAGTGAGCGTGGCCCCCAGGGGGAGCAGTACTTC	CASSERGPQGEQYF
NA	TRBV29-1	TRBJ2-7	NA	TGCAGCGTTGTCCCCCCGGGACCCTACGAGCAGTACTTC	CSVVPPGPYEQYF
TRBD1	TRBV5-1	TRBJ2-7	few	TGCGCCAGCACTACAGGGGGCTCCTACGAGCAGTACTTC	CASTTGGSYEQYF
NA	TRBV3-1	TRBJ2-3	NA	TGTGCCAGCAGCCAAGAGTCTGTGATAACCACAGATACGCAGTATTTT	CASSQESVITTDTQYF